The clone carrying this T cell receptor (beta chain) was seen a handful of times. The antigen remains undetermined. Presence of unique molecular identifiers characterized the TCR beta cDNA libraries. Once roughly 0.9 to 11 million T cells were used, about 490,000 cDNA molecules resulted. MiXCR was run by TCRdb on the PCR reads, yielding one entry per CDR3 protein. The data show about 160,000 distinct CDR3 sequences, with around 36% seen just once and about 26% held by the top ten. The V and J ends lost 6 bases and 0 bases respectively, with 9 bases between them. The V gene's germline CDR1 is MDHEN and CDR2 SYDVKM. There are 13 residues in the CDR3. These data originate in a study of post-analysis software for immune sequencing data. For the study at large: Clinical courses comprised relapsing-remitting, secondary progressive and progressive-relapsing multiple sclerosis. Broader study findings: Higher frequency in patients than in controls was seen for 5 or 6 TRBV segments, with TRBV5-6, TRBV5-1 and TRBV20-1 among them. Multiple sclerosis was associated with a significant reduction in normalized Chao1 diversity relative to controls.

This receptor was taken from a girl aged 10-17 years with multiple sclerosis. The input for sequencing was blood, taken after autologous hematopoietic stem cell transplantation. The chain employs TRBV28 and TRBJ2-7, with no clear D. Here the CDR3 reads CASRPRYSYEQYF. For the CDR3, the DNA is TGTGCCAGCAGACCGCGGTACTCCTACGAGCAGTACTTC.